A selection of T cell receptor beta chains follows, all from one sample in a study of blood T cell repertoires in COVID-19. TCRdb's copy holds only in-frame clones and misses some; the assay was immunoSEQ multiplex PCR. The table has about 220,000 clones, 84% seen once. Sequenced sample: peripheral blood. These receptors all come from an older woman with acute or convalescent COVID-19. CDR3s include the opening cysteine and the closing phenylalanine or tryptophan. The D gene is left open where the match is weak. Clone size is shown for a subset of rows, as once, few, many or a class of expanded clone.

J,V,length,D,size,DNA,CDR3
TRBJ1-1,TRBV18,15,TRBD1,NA,TGTGCCAGCTCGCGAACCGGGACAGGGCACACTGAAGCTTTCTTT,CASSRTGTGHTEAFF
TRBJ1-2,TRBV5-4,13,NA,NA,TGTGCCACACGGGGGGGTAACAACTATGGCTACACCTTC,CATRGGNNYGYTF
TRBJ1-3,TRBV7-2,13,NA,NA,TGTGCCAGCAGCTCGAGCTCTGGAAACACCATATATTTT,CASSSSSGNTIYF
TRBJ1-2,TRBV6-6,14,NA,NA,TGTGCCAGCAGTTACGGGCAGGTTTTCTATGGCTACACCTTC,CASSYGQVFYGYTF
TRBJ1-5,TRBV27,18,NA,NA,NA,CASSSSGQGAGGNQPQHF
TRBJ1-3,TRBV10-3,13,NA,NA,TGTGCCACCAGGACAGCCTCTGGAAACACCATATATTTT,CATRTASGNTIYF
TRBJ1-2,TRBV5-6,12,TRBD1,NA,TGTGCCAGCAGCTACAGACAGGGCGGCTACACCTTC,CASSYRQGGYTF
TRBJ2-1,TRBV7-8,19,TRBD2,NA,TGTGCCAGCAGCTTGGGAGGGCTAGCGGGGGGGCGCGCCTACAATGAGCAGTTCTTC,CASSLGGLAGGRAYNEQFF
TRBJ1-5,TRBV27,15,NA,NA,TGTGCCAGCAGAAAACAGGGTGGGGACAATCAGCCCCAGCATTTT,CASRKQGGDNQPQHF
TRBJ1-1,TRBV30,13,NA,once,TGTGCCGGGGTAGGTCAGGGTGGAACTGAAGCTTTCTTT,CAGVGQGGTEAFF
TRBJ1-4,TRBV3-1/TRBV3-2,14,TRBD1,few,TGTGCCAGCAGCCAACAGGGGGGTAATGAAAAACTGTTTTTT,CASSQQGGNEKLFF
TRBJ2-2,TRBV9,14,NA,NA,TGTGCCAGCAGAGGAACGGGGGTCACCGGGGAGCTGTTTTTT,CASRGTGVTGELFF
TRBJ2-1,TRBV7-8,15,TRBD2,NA,TGTGCCAGCAGCTCAGCGGGGGCCCTTTACAATGAGCAGTTCTTC,CASSSAGALYNEQFF
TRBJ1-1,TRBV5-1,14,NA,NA,TGCGCCAGCAGCTTGGTGGCGGGGAACACTGAAGCTTTCTTT,CASSLVAGNTEAFF
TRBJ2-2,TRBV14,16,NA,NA,TGTGCCAGCAGCCAAAACCCGGGACAAGGCACCGGGGAGCTGTTTTTT,CASSQNPGQGTGELFF
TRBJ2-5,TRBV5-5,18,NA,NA,TGTGCCAGCAGCTTGACGGGGGGCAAGGGGCGCTGGTCGGAGACCCAGTACTTC,CASSLTGGKGRWSETQYF
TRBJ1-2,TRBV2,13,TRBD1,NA,TGTGCCAGCAGTGATTGGACAGGCTATGGCTACACCTTC,CASSDWTGYGYTF
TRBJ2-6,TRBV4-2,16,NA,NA,TGTGCCAGCAGCCATGCCATGAGCTCTGGGGCCAACGTCCTGACTTTC,CASSHAMSSGANVLTF
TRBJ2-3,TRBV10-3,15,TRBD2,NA,TGTGCCATCAGAGAGGGACTAGCCGGTCCAGATACGCAGTATTTT,CAIREGLAGPDTQYF
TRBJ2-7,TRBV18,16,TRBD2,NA,TGTGCCAGCTCACAGTTAGCGGGGGGGCTGAGGAGCGAGCAGTACTTC,CASSQLAGGLRSEQYF
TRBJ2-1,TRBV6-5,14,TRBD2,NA,TGTGCCAGCACGAGCGGGGGGCACATGAATGAGCAGTTCTTC,CASTSGGHMNEQFF
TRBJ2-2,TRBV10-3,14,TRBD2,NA,TGTGCCATCAAGGCGGGGGGCCGGGGCGGGGAGCTGTTTTTT,CAIKAGGRGGELFF
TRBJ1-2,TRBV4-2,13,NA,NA,TGTGCCAGCAGGTCCAGGGGTGACTATGGCTACACCTTC,CASRSRGDYGYTF
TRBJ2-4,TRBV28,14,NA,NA,TGTGCCAGCATTGGACAGCTAGCCAAAAACATTCAGTACTTC,CASIGQLAKNIQYF
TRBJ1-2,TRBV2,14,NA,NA,TGTGCCAGCAGGTTAGGGGCCACCTACTATGGCTACACCTTC,CASRLGATYYGYTF
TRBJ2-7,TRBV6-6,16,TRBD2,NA,TGTGCCAGCAGTATAGACGGGGGGGCCGGTGTTTACGAGCAGTACTTC,CASSIDGGAGVYEQYF
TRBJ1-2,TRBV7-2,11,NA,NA,TGTGCCAGCAGCTTATATTCCGGCTACACCTTC,CASSLYSGYTF
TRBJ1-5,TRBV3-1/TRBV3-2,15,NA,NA,TGTGCCAGCAGCCCCGGGGGGGGGAGCAATCAGCCCCAGCATTTT,CASSPGGGSNQPQHF
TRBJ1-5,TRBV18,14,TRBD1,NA,TGTGCCAGCTCACCGGAGGGGGCAGGTCAGCCCCAGCATTTT,CASSPEGAGQPQHF
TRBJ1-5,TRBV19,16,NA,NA,TGTGCCAGTAGTATCATGGGGGGGCGATTCGATCAGCCCCAGCATTTT,CASSIMGGRFDQPQHF
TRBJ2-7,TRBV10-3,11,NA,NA,TGTGCCATCAGTGAATACTACGAGCAGTACTTC,CAISEYYEQYF
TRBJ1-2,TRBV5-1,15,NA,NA,TGCGCCAGCAGCCTGAGGGCGGGCCCAGACTATGGCTACACCTTC,CASSLRAGPDYGYTF
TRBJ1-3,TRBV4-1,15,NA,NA,TGCGCCAGCAGCCAAGGGGAGGGGCGAGGAAACACCATATATTTT,CASSQGEGRGNTIYF
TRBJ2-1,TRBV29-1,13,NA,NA,TGCAGCGTTGCATCCTCAACATACAATGAGCAGTTCTTC,CSVASSTYNEQFF
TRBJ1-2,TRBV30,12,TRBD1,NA,TGTGCCTGGAGCCGGGACAGGGGGCCCTACACCTTC,CAWSRDRGPYTF
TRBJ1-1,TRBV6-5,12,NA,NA,TGTGCCAGCACGGGTCAGTCCACTGAAGCTTTCTTT,CASTGQSTEAFF
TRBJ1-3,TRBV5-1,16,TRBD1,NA,TGCGCCAGCAGCACCGGACAGGGTACCTCTGGAAACACCATATATTTT,CASSTGQGTSGNTIYF
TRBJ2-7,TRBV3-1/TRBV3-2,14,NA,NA,TGTGCCAGCAGCCTGTCCCGGGACATCCACGAGCAGTACTTC,CASSLSRDIHEQYF
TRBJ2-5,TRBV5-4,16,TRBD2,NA,TGTGCCAGCAGCAGGCCGACTAGCGGGGGGGTAGAGACCCAGTACTTC,CASSRPTSGGVETQYF
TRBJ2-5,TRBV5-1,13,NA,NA,TGCGCCAGCAGCTTGGTACTAGCAGAGACCCAGTACTTC,CASSLVLAETQYF
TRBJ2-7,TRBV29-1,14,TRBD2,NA,TGCAGCGTTGAAGGGACTAGCGAGGACTACGAGCAGTACTTC,CSVEGTSEDYEQYF
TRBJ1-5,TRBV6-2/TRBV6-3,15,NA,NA,TGTGCCAGCAGTTACGAGGGAGATATCAATCAGCCCCAGCATTTT,CASSYEGDINQPQHF
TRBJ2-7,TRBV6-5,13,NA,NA,TGTGCCAGCACCAGGGACAATTCCTACGAGCAGTACTTC,CASTRDNSYEQYF
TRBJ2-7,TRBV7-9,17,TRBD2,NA,TGTGCCAGCAGCTTTGCCGGGACTAGCGGGGGCTCCTACGAGCAGTACTTC,CASSFAGTSGGSYEQYF